One and the same sample provided the 10 T cell receptor beta chains below, sequenced in a study of CD8+ T cells in alopecia areata. It was cDNA, reverse transcribed from extracted RNA, that served as the sequencing template. Profiling relied on immunoSEQ multiplex PCR, and the TCRdb table lists in-frame clones only, not all of them. The sample holds fewer than 110,000 clones, over 80% seen once. As for treatment: oral pan-JAK inhibitor, 5-10 mg twice daily. The specimen was CD8+ T cells sorted from blood, collected at week 24, from a patient treated with tofacitinib. These receptors all stem from a human donor with alopecia areata.

The chain is built from TRBV27 and TRBJ2-7; no clear D gene. The CDR3 sequence is 15 residues long. With 3 bases removed from V and 4 bases from J, the gap between germline ends came to 16 bases. In germline, CDR1 is MNHEY, CDR2 SMNVEV (reference sequence). CDR3 in amino acids: CASSFSGGSFYEQYF. The CDR3 coding sequence is TGTGCCAGCAGTTTTAGTGGTGGAAGCTTTTACGAGCAGTACTTC.

The J gene is TRBJ2-7, the V gene TRBV4-1; D may be TRBD2 (7 bases). Germline CDR1 is MGHRA and CDR2 is YSYEKL. V lost 1 base, J lost 2 bases, and 9 bases lay in between. The CDR3 has 14 amino acids. DNA for the CDR3: TGCGCCAGCAGCCAAGGGGGGGGGCCCTACGAGCAGTACTTC. This sequence encodes CASSQGGGPYEQYF.

The chain uses TRBV6-5 and TRBJ2-2, with TRBD1 identical over 9 bases. CDR1 is MNHEY, CDR2 SVGAGI, per germline. The CDR3 contains 14 residues. The trim removed 8 bases at V and 6 bases at J, leaving 7 bases unmatched. CDR3 loop: CASRLTGGSGELFF. DNA for the CDR3: TGTGCCAGCCGTTTAACAGGGGGCTCCGGGGAGCTGTTTTTT.

The V and J genes are TRBV7-2 and TRBJ2-2; TRBD1 agrees at 7 bases. This CDR3 region has 17 residues. Trimming took 3 bases from V and 0 from J; bases not matched to a gene: 7. The germline CDR1 and CDR2 sequences are SGHTA and FQGNSA. The CDR3 reads CASSFFRDRPNTGELFF. For the CDR3, the DNA is TGTGCCAGCAGCTTCTTCCGGGACAGACCGAACACCGGGGAGCTGTTTTTT.

The chain joins TRBV7-2 to TRBJ1-1; no reliable D call. The V and J ends lost 1 base and 0 bases respectively, with 12 bases between them. Germline-derived CDR1 and CDR2 are SGHTA and FQGNSA. This CDR3 comprises 16 residues. CDR3 residues: CASSLVLTLMNTEAFF. In DNA, the CDR3 is TGTGCCAGCAGCTTAGTTTTAACCCTCATGAACACTGAAGCTTTCTTT.

This clone was counted only a few times. The sample holds other DNA sequences that translate to the same CDR3. The chain employs TRBV5-6 and TRBJ2-3; D perhaps matches TRBD2 (5 bases). V was trimmed by 0 bases and J by 2 bases, leaving 10 bases between them. From germline, CDR1 is SGHDT and CDR2 YYEEEE. The CDR3 length is 15 residues. CDR3 bases: TGTGCCAGCAGCTTGGTTGCGGGCCCCACAGATACGCAGTATTTT. This translates into CASSLVAGPTDTQYF.

V gene TRBV6-5 combines with J gene TRBJ2-1; no definite D call. Between the trimmed V and J ends, which lost 0 bases and 6 bases, there was a span of 6 bases. Germline values: CDR1 MNHEY, CDR2 SVGAGI. CDR3 length equals 13 residues. CDR3 sequence (DNA): TGTGCCAGCAGTTACTCCGGTGCCAATGAGCAGTTCTTC. This sequence encodes CASSYSGANEQFF.

The DNA of the CDR3 is TGTGCCAGCAGCGTAGCGGGAGAGACCCAGTACTTC. It specifies CASSVAGETQYF. The rearrangement uses TRBV9 and TRBJ2-5; D not resolved. Germline CDR1 SGDLS, CDR2 YYNGEE. V lost 0 bases, J lost 4 bases, and 4 bases lay in between. The CDR3 is 12 amino acids.

The chain couples TRBV27 to TRBJ1-2, with 8 positions matching TRBD1. The CDR3 is 13 amino acids. CDR1 and CDR2 (germline): MNHEY, SMNVEV (reference sequence). The V segment lost 5 bases and the J segment 4 bases; nucleotides outside the gene matches: 3. The CDR3 loop is CASSPTGGYGYTF. The DNA for the CDR3 is TGTGCCAGCAGTCCCACAGGGGGCTATGGCTACACCTTC.

This chain joins TRBV30 and TRBJ2-5; D gene unclear. Germline values: CDR1 GTSNPN, CDR2 SVGIG (reference sequence). V was shortened by 1 base and J by 3 bases, with 6 bases between the two germline ends. This CDR3 region has 12 residues. The CDR3 DNA follows: TGTGCCTGGAGTGGACTGAAAGAGACCCAGTACTTC. It is translated as CAWSGLKETQYF.